These T cell receptor beta chains were read from a single sample in a study of a mutant IDH1 vaccine in newly diagnosed glioma. Data came from immunoSEQ multiplex PCR; TCRdb stores just in-frame clones and leaves some out. The sample has around 60,000 clones, approximately 84% seen once. These receptors' antigens are unknown. Source: PBMCs, taken from a glioma patient whose treatment included an IDH1 peptide vaccine. All receptors come from a woman aged 50 to 60 with glioma. The CDR3 runs from the conserved cysteine through the conserved F or W. A D gene is named only where the DNA matches it firmly. Part of the rows lack a size; the others show once, few, many or a class for expanded clones.

J gene,D gene,clone size,V gene,CDR3 DNA,CDR3 protein
TRBJ2-7,-,-,TRBV9,TGTGCCAGCAGCTTGCCCCCCCCCTACTTC,CASSLPPPYF
TRBJ1-2,TRBD1,-,TRBV7-2,TGTGCCAGCAGCCCGAAGGTGGGACAGCTCTATGGCTACACCTTC,CASSPKVGQLYGYTF
TRBJ1-2,-,-,TRBV4-3,TGCGCCAGCAGCCAAGGGGATCGGACTTACTATGGCTACACCTTC,CASSQGDRTYYGYTF
TRBJ1-2,-,-,TRBV9,TGTGCCAGCAGCTCCCGGTTTGGCTACACCTTC,CASSSRFGYTF
TRBJ2-7,TRBD1,-,TRBV4-1,TGCGCCAGCAGCCAAGGACAGGGCTTCTCCTACGAGCAGTACTTC,CASSQGQGFSYEQYF
TRBJ2-7,TRBD2,once,TRBV7-2,TGTGCCAGCAGCCCTTCTAGCGGGGGGACCCCCTACGAGCAGTACTTC,CASSPSSGGTPYEQYF
TRBJ1-1,TRBD1,-,TRBV27,TGTGCCAGCAGCCGTGGACAGGGGAACACTGAAGCTTTCTTT,CASSRGQGNTEAFF
TRBJ1-1,-,-,TRBV7-9,TGTGCCAGCAGCCCGCCGAGGATATCTGACACTGAAGCTTTCTTT,CASSPPRISDTEAFF
TRBJ1-2,-,-,TRBV29-1,TGCAGCGCCGAGAGGGGGGAGGGCTACACCTTC,CSAERGEGYTF
TRBJ1-6,-,once,TRBV6-5,TGTGCCAGCAGTTACTCCGGGACGCAGAATTCACCCCTCCACTTT,CASSYSGTQNSPLHF
TRBJ2-3,TRBD2,-,TRBV10-3,TGTGCCATCAGTGAGTCCATGGGAGCGGGGGGGTTTGCGGATACGCAGTATTTT,CAISESMGAGGFADTQYF
TRBJ2-2,TRBD2,-,TRBV9,TGTGCCAGCAGCGTAAGGACTAGCGGAGGGTCCGGGGAGCTGTTTTTT,CASSVRTSGGSGELFF
TRBJ2-5,TRBD2,-,TRBV19,TGTGCCAGTAGTTCGCGGGGGACCCAAGAGACCCAGTACTTC,CASSSRGTQETQYF
TRBJ1-5,TRBD1,-,TRBV6-1,TGTGCCAGCAGTGAAGGGACAGGGGTCAGCAATCAGCCCCAGCATTTT,CASSEGTGVSNQPQHF
TRBJ1-6,-,-,TRBV7-8,TGTGCCAGCAGCTCTAGGAAGGGGCGGTCGCTAAATTCACCCCTCCACTTT,CASSSRKGRSLNSPLHF
TRBJ1-4,-,-,TRBV9,TGTGCCAGCAGCGTAGGGTCCAATAGCGGAAATGAAAAACTGTTTTTT,CASSVGSNSGNEKLFF
TRBJ2-7,-,-,TRBV2,TGTGCCAGCAGTGAAGCGCTCGGGGGGCCCTACGAGCAGTACTTC,CASSEALGGPYEQYF
TRBJ1-4,-,-,TRBV2,TGTGCCAGCAGACCGCCGGGTGAAAAACTGTTTTTT,CASRPPGEKLFF
TRBJ2-1,-,-,TRBV7-2,TGTGCCAGCAGCTTACAGAGCGTGGGGATAACAGGGCATGAGCAGTTCTTC,CASSLQSVGITGHEQFF
TRBJ2-7,-,-,TRBV5-4,TGTGCCAGCAGCCCGACGGGGGTCACCTACGAGCAGTACTTC,CASSPTGVTYEQYF
TRBJ2-2,-,few,TRBV7-9,TGTGCCAGCAGCTTAAGTTTGTCGGCCGGGGAGCTGTTTTTT,CASSLSLSAGELFF
TRBJ1-3,-,-,TRBV11-3,TGTGCCAGCAGGAGAGAGCTGCTCTCTGGAAACACCATATATTTT,CASRRELLSGNTIYF
TRBJ2-2,-,-,TRBV29-1,TGCAGCGCGCAGAGGCGTTCCAACACCGGGGAGCTGTTTTTT,CSAQRRSNTGELFF
TRBJ2-3,TRBD1,-,TRBV7-9,TGTGCCAGCAGCTCCCCCCTCCAGGACAGGGGCGTAAGGTCGCAGTATTTT,CASSSPLQDRGVRSQYF
TRBJ1-2,TRBD1,-,TRBV9,TGTGCCAGCAGCGCCTACACGACAGGGTTAGAAGGCTACACCTTC,CASSAYTTGLEGYTF
TRBJ2-7,TRBD1,-,TRBV9,TGTGCCAGCAGCCTCACAGGGGTTAACGAGCAGTACTTC,CASSLTGVNEQYF
TRBJ2-7,-,once,TRBV29-1,TGCAGCGTTGGGGGGCTAAAGAGCTACGAGCAGTACTTC,CSVGGLKSYEQYF
TRBJ1-3,-,-,TRBV7-8,TGTGCCAGCAGCTTGAGGGGGTTTGGAAACACCATATATTTT,CASSLRGFGNTIYF
TRBJ1-2,-,-,TRBV7-9,TGTGCCAGCAGCTATGGGTCGGACAGTCGAGGCTACACCTTC,CASSYGSDSRGYTF
TRBJ1-4,TRBD1,-,TRBV7-8,TGTGCCAGCAGCCAAAGACAGGGGGGGAATGAAAAACTGTTTTTT,CASSQRQGGNEKLFF
TRBJ1-1,-,few,TRBV14,TGTGCCAGCAGCCAAGTGGTAGGTCACACTGAAGCTTTCTTT,CASSQVVGHTEAFF
TRBJ1-6,-,-,TRBV5-4,TGTGCCAGCAGCCCTACAACAATTTCACCCCTCCACTTT,CASSPTTISPLHF
TRBJ2-5,-,-,TRBV29-1,TGCAGCGCCGCCGGAGGGGGGAATCGAGAAGAGACCCAGTACTTC,CSAAGGGNREETQYF
TRBJ1-2,TRBD1,-,TRBV6-5,TGTGCCAGCAGAAACAGGGGCGGCGGAGGCTACACCTTC,CASRNRGGGGYTF
TRBJ1-2,TRBD1,-,TRBV27,TGTGCCAGCAGTTTACCGGCAACAGGGGCGCACTATGGCTACACCTTC,CASSLPATGAHYGYTF
TRBJ2-7,-,-,TRBV2,TGTGCCAGCAGTGAACTAAGGACCACCTACGAGCAGTACTTC,CASSELRTTYEQYF
TRBJ1-3,-,-,TRBV19,TGTGCCAGTAGTATAAAAGGGACTGGAAACACCATATATTTT,CASSIKGTGNTIYF
TRBJ1-1,-,few,TRBV5-1,TGCGCCAGCAGCTTCGGGAACACTGAAGCTTTCTTT,CASSFGNTEAFF
TRBJ2-7,-,-,TRBV7-3,TGTGCCAGCAGCTTAACCCCTAGCAGCGAGCAGTACTTC,CASSLTPSSEQYF
TRBJ1-3,-,few,TRBV9,TGTGCCAGCAGCGCAGTCGGCACCATATATTTT,CASSAVGTIYF
TRBJ2-7,-,-,TRBV28,TGTGCCAGCAGTTTACCCCAAGAAGGGCAGTACTTC,CASSLPQEGQYF
TRBJ2-7,TRBD1,-,TRBV29-1,TGCAGCGTTCGACCTGACAGGGCCCACGAGCAGTACTTC,CSVRPDRAHEQYF
TRBJ2-7,-,-,TRBV4-1,TGCGCCAGCAGCCCCACGACCCCGGGGACCTACGAGCAGTACTTC,CASSPTTPGTYEQYF
TRBJ1-6,-,-,TRBV5-8,TGTGCCAGCACTTGGGACGGAAGCTCCTATAATTCACCCCTCCACTTT,CASTWDGSSYNSPLHF
TRBJ1-4,-,-,TRBV4-1,TGCGCCAGCAGCCAAGATTGGCGGGGTACAACTAATGAAAAACTGTTTTTT,CASSQDWRGTTNEKLFF
TRBJ2-1,TRBD2,-,TRBV10-2,TGCGCCAGCAATGAGGGATTTGGCGGGGGGGTTTTGAATGAGCAGTTCTTC,CASNEGFGGGVLNEQFF
TRBJ2-7,-,-,TRBV5-8,TGTGCCAGCAGCTTGCTCGGGTCTTTCTACGAGCAGTACTTC,CASSLLGSFYEQYF